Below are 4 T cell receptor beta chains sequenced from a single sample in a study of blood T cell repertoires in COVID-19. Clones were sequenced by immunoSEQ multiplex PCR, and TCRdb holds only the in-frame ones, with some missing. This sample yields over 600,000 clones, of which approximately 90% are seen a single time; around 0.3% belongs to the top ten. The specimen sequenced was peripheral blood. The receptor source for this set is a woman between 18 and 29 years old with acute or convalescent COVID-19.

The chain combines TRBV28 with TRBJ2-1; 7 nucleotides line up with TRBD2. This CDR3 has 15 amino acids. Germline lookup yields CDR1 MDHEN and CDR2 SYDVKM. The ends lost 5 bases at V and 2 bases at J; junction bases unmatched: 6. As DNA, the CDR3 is TGTGCCAGCAGTCGGACTAGTGGGGCCTACAATGAGCAGTTCTTC. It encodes CASSRTSGAYNEQFF.

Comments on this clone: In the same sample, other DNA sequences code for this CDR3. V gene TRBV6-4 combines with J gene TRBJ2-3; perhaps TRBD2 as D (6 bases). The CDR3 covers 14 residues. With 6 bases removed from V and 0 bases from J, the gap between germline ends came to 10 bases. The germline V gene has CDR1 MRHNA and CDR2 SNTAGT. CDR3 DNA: TGTGCCAGCAGCCCCGGGACTAGCACAGATACGCAGTATTTT. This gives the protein CASSPGTSTDTQYF.

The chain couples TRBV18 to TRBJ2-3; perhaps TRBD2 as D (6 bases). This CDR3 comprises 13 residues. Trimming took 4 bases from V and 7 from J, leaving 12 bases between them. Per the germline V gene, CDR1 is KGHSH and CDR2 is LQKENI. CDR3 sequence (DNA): TGTGCCAGCTCACTAGAACGGACTAATACGCAGTATTTT. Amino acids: CASSLERTNTQYF.

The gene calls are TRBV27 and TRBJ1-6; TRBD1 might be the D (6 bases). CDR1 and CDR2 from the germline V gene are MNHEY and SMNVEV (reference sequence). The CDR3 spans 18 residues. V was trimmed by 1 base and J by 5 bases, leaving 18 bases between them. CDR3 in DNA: TGTGCCAGCAGTTTATGGGCCGTCCGACAGGCTGATAATTCACCCCTCCACTTT. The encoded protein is CASSLWAVRQADNSPLHF.